Here is one T cell receptor beta chain with its context. The antigen is not known. These data come from a study of T cells in Graves' hyperthyroidism and ophthalmopathy. The study, taken as a whole, reports: Most thyroid-expanded clonotypes above 0.001 were also found in blood.

The CDR3 loop spans 16 amino acids. Germline CDR1 LNHDA, CDR2 SQIVND (reference sequence). With V trimmed by 1 base and J by 7 bases, 5 bases remained unmatched. There were TCR beta CDR3 regions amplified from RNA transcripts. HTBI primers drove first-round RT-PCR of the TCR CDR3. TCRdb recomputed calls from the multiplex PCR reads with MiXCR, one row per CDR3 protein. This sample has a few hundred thousand distinct CDR3 sequences, with roughly an eighth found just once. The sequenced sample consisted of blood. The source is a young woman with Graves' hyperthyroidism. This chain uses TRBV19 with TRBJ2-1, with 12 bases fitting TRBD2. CDR3 sequence reads: CASSIVGGTSGNEQFF. CDR3 bases: TGTGCCAGTAGTATAGTCGGAGGGACTAGCGGGAATGAGCAGTTCTTC.